This is a list of T cell receptor beta chains from one sample in a study of cytomegalovirus exposure and HLA in healthy donors. Repertoires were generated with immunoSEQ multiplex PCR, while TCRdb's copy carries only in-frame clones and drops some. The sample carries around 230,000 clones, over 75% recorded once. The sample comprised PBMCs. The receptors were sampled from a male donor in good health and CMV-seronegative. Each CDR3 is given without its conserved first and last residue.

>-|TRBV12-2
ASRHRDRGNEQY
>TRBJ2-5|TRBV4-1
ASSQESLAGGGNQETQY
>TRBJ1-5|TRBV9
ASSVTGADQPQH
>TRBJ1-4|TRBV27
ASSPTTQVRGKLF
>TRBJ2-6|TRBV5-4
ASSLNPGANVLT
>TRBJ2-3|TRBV9
ASSYTNLAGGPGTQY
>TRBJ2-3|TRBV9
ASSGGLSLGNTQY
>TRBJ2-5|TRBV6-6
ASSYGRASGETQY
>TRBJ2-7|TRBV5-6
ASSPLAGGPREQY
>TRBJ2-7|TRBV27
ASSLGSSGSYEQY
>TRBJ1-4|TRBV7-9
ASNYTGLRGEKLF
>TRBJ2-1|TRBV28
ASSPSREQF
>TRBJ1-5|TRBV2
ASSATNSNQPQH
>-|TRBV7-2
ASSLGTGNTYEQY
>TRBJ2-1|TRBV5-1
ASSLKTSGRIEQF
>TRBJ2-7|TRBV5-4
ASSPRLAGGPKEQY
>-|TRBV5-4
ASSSRDYRNSYEQY
>TRBJ2-1|TRBV29-1
SVDRDFVNEQF